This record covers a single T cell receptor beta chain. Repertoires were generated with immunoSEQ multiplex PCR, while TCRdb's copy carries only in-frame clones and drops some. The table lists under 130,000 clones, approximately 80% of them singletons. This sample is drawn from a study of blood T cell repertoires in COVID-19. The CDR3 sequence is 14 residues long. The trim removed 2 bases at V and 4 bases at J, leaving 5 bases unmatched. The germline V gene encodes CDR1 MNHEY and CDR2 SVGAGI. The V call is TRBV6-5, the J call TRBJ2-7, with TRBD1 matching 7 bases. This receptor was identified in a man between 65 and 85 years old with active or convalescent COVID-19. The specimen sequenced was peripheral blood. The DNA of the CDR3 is TGTGCCAGCAGTTACGATGGCAGGGGGTACGAGCAGTACTTC. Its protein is CASSYDGRGYEQYF.